What follows are 9 T cell receptor beta chains derived from one specimen sequenced in a study of cytomegalovirus exposure and HLA in healthy donors. Clones were read by immunoSEQ multiplex PCR, and TCRdb kept only the in-frame ones, dropping some. The sample contains some 170,000 clones, around nine tenths of which appear only once. The specimen was PBMCs. Receptors were obtained from a woman in her twenties or thirties in good health and CMV-seronegative.

V is TRBV2 and J is TRBJ2-3, with TRBD2 matching over 7 bases. Trimming removed 5 bases from V and 5 bases from J; junction bases left unmatched: 7. Germline V gene lookup returns CDR1 SNHLY and CDR2 FYNNEI. The CDR3 loop spans 14 amino acids. The CDR3 nucleotides are TGTGCCAGCAGTCCAGGAGGCGGGGGAGATACGCAGTATTTT. It is translated as CASSPGGGGDTQYF.

The V gene is TRBV5-1, the J gene TRBJ1-2, with D perhaps matching TRBD1 (5 bases). V lost 0 bases and J lost 3, with 15 bases in between. CDR3 length equals 16 residues. The germline CDR1 and CDR2 sequences are SGHRS and YFSETQ. The CDR3 region is CASSLETGGKHYGYTF. CDR3 DNA: TGCGCCAGCAGCTTGGAGACGGGGGGGAAGCACTATGGCTACACCTTC.

The CDR3: CASSYSTGGYEQYF. The DNA for the CDR3 is TGTGCCAGCAGTTACTCGACAGGGGGCTACGAGCAGTACTTC. The V call is TRBV6-7, the J call TRBJ2-7; 9 bases fit TRBD1. TRBV6-7 is given ORF status, its function remaining uncertain. V lost 0 bases to trimming and J lost 3 bases; unmatched junction nucleotides: 0. The CDR3 extends over 14 amino acids.

This chain uses TRBV6-5 with TRBJ1-2, with D tentatively TRBD1 (6 bases). V lost 0 bases and J lost 9, with 17 bases in between. The CDR3 runs to 15 residues. The V gene's germline CDR1 is MNHEY and CDR2 SVGAGI. The CDR3 loop is CASSYSPGTPDSYTF. The CDR3 bases are TGTGCCAGCAGTTACTCCCCGGGGACACCGGATAGCTACACCTTC.

The chain links TRBV19 to TRBJ1-1, with D hard to call. V was pared by 3 bases and J by 6 bases, with 11 bases between. The CDR3 runs to 13 residues. Germline loops: CDR1 LNHDA, CDR2 SQIVND (reference sequence). CDR3 in amino acids: CASSIKAIPEAFF. As DNA, the CDR3 is TGTGCCAGTAGTATCAAAGCCATCCCTGAAGCTTTCTTT.

The chain has TRBV5-4 and TRBJ2-2, with 8 bases lining up with TRBD1. Germline V gene sequence: CDR1 SGHNT, CDR2 YYREEE (reference sequence). CDR3 length equals 13 residues. The V and J ends lost 10 bases and 5 bases, in that order; junction bases with no gene match: 7. The CDR3 sequence: CALQGVTTGELFF. The CDR3 DNA follows: TGTGCCTTACAGGGGGTTACGACCGGGGAGCTGTTTTTT. The full variable domain, completed using reference TRBV5-4 and TRBJ2-2, is ETGVTQSPTHLIKTRGQQVTLRCSSQSGHNTVSWYQQALGQGPQFIFQYYREEENGRGNFPPRFSGLQFPNYSSELNVNALELDDSALYLCALQGVTTGELFFGEGSRLTVL.

The chain carries TRBV27 and TRBJ2-1; 8 positions agree with TRBD2. The CDR3 consists of 15 residues. Germline V gene lookup returns CDR1 MNHEY and CDR2 SMNVEV (reference sequence). V lost 6 bases, J lost 2 bases, and 6 bases stayed unmatched. The CDR3 DNA reads TGTGCCAGCAGGAAAAGCGGGGGTACCTACAATGAGCAGTTCTTC. As protein: CASRKSGGTYNEQFF.

This sequence joins TRBV18 and TRBJ2-7; D ambiguous. The CDR3 covers 13 residues. CDR1 is KGHSH, CDR2 LQKENI, per germline. V dropped 0 bases and J dropped 7 bases, with 10 bases sitting between them. The CDR3 sequence: CASSPPSPLEQYF. CDR3 sequence (DNA): TGTGCCAGCTCACCACCGAGTCCTTTGGAGCAGTACTTC.

This clone came up once. V is TRBV13 and J is TRBJ2-2; 11 bases are a match to TRBD1. The CDR3 has 15 amino acids. The trim removed 4 bases at V and 6 bases at J, leaving 4 bases unmatched. The germline CDR1 and CDR2 sequences are PRHDT and FYEKMQ (reference sequence). CDR3 bases: TGTGCCAGCAGCTCCGGGACAGGGGGACCCGGGGAGCTGTTTTTT. It specifies CASSSGTGGPGELFF.